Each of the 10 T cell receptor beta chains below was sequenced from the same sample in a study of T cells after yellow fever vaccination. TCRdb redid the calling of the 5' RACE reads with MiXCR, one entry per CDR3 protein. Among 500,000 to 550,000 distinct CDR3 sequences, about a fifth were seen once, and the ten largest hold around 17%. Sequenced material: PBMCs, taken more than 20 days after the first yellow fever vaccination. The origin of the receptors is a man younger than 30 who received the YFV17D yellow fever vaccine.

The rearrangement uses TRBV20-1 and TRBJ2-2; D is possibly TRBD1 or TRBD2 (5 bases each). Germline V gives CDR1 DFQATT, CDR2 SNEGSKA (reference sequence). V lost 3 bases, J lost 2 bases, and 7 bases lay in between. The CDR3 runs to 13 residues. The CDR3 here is CSASGGNTGELFF. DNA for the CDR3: TGCAGTGCTAGTGGGGGAAACACCGGGGAGCTGTTTTTT.

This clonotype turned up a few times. Here the CDR3 DNA reads TGTGCCAGCAGTTACAATATCCGCGGGGGGGCTCGAAACACAGATACGCAGTATTTT. Protein product: CASSYNIRGGARNTDTQYF. The chain employs TRBV6-5 and TRBJ2-3, with 9 bases identical to TRBD2. The V gene end was trimmed by 2 bases and the J gene end by 2 bases; junction bases not matched to a gene: 14. Germline V CDR1 and CDR2: MNHEY, SVGAGI. The CDR3 covers 19 residues.

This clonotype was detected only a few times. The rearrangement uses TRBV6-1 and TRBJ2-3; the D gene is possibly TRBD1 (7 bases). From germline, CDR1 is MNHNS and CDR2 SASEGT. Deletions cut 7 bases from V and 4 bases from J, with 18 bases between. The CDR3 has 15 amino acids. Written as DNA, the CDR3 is TGTGCCAGCAAAGAGGAGGGGGCCGGGGCAGATACGCAGTATTTT. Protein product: CASKEEGAGADTQYF.

As DNA, the CDR3 is TGTGCCAGCAGTGAAAGGGTCGGGACAGGGACGAATGAGCAGTTCTTC. Its protein product is CASSERVGTGTNEQFF. This chain links TRBV6-1 with TRBJ2-1; 9 nucleotides agree with TRBD1. CDR1 is MNHNS and CDR2 is SASEGT in the germline V gene. This CDR3 is built from 16 residues. The junction had 9 bases not matched to a gene; V was cut back by 2 bases and J by 7 bases.

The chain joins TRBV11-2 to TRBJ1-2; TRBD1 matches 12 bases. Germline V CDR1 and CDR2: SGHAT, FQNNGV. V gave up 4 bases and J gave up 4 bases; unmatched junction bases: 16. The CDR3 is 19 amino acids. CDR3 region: CASSSLMNPGTGGAYGYTF. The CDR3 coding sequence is TGTGCCAGCAGCTCTCTAATGAACCCCGGGACAGGGGGCGCCTATGGCTACACCTTC.

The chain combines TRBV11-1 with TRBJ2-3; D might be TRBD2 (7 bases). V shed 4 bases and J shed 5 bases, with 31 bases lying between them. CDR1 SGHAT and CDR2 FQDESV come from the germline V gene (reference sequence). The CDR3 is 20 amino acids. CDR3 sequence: CASSSGEAGAGALRRDTQYF. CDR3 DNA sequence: TGTGCCAGCAGCTCCGGGGAGGCAGGTGCGGGGGCCCTAAGGAGAGATACGCAGTATTTT.

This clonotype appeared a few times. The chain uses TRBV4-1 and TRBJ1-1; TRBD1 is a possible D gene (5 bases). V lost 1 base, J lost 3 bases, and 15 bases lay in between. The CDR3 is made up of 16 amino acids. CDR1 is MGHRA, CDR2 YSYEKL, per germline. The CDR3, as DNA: TGCGCCAGCAGCCAAGTTTTGGGGGATTGGGACACTGAAGCTTTCTTT. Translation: CASSQVLGDWDTEAFF.

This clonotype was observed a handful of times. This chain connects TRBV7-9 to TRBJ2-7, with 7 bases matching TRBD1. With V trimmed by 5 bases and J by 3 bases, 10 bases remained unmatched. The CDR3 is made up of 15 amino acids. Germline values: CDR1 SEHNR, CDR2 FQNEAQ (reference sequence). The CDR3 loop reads CASSPLTGILYEQYF. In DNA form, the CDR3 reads TGTGCCAGCAGCCCCCTGACAGGGATACTCTACGAGCAGTACTTC. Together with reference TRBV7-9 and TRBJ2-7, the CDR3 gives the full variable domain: DTGVSQNPRHKITKRGQNVTFRCDPISEHNRLYWYRQTLGQGPEFLTYFQNEAQLEKSRLLSDRFSAERPKGSFSTLEIQRTEQGDSAMYLCASSPLTGILYEQYFGPGTRLTVT.

Here the CDR3 reads CASSVGGSDHQETQYF. CDR3 in DNA: TGTGCCAGCAGCGTGGGTGGGAGCGACCACCAAGAGACCCAGTACTTC. The rearrangement uses TRBV9 and TRBJ2-5, with D tentatively TRBD2 (5 bases). V lost 2 bases and J 0 bases, leaving 14 bases between the germline ends. Looked up from germline, CDR1 is SGDLS and CDR2 is YYNGEE. The CDR3 spans 16 residues.

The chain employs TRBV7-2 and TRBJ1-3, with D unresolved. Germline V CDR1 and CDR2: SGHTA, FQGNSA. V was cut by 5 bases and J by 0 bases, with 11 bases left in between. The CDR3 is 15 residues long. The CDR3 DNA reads TGTGCCAGCAGCCGCCAACTCCTCTCTGGAAACACCATATATTTT. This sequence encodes CASSRQLLSGNTIYF. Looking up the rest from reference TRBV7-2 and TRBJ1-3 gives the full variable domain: GAGVSQSPSNKVTEKGKDVELRCDPISGHTALYWYRQSLGQGLEFLIYFQGNSAPDKSGLPSDRFSAERTGGSVSTLTIQRTQQEDSAVYLCASSRQLLSGNTIYFGEGSWLTVV.